This T cell receptor beta chain is from a study of glioma-infiltrating T cells after dendritic cell vaccination. As regards this clone: Its target is not known.

The protocol was immunoSEQ multiplex PCR, while the TCRdb copy is restricted to in-frame clones and leaves out a portion. The sample shows roughly 70,000 clones, almost 85% of them seen only once. Study-wide findings and caveats: TCR clonality showed no direct relationship with survival.

The CDR3 runs 16 residues. V gave up 2 bases and J gave up 1 base; unmatched junction bases: 4. The V gene's germline CDR1 is LNHNV and CDR2 YYDKDF (reference sequence). The sequencing here drew on blood, taken before dendritic cell vaccination. This sequence was found in a human donor with glioblastoma. This chain links TRBV15 with TRBJ2-2; 7 positions match TRBD1. The CDR3 DNA sequence: TGTGCCACCAGCAGACGGAACAGGGGGAACACCGGGGAGCTGTTTTTT. Amino acids: CATSRRNRGNTGELFF.